Sequencing of this T cell receptor beta chain was carried out in a study of T cell responses to AZD1222 COVID-19 vaccine. Broader study findings: Baseline testing showed seropositivity in only six or seven AZD1222 recipients.

The protocol was immunoSEQ multiplex PCR, while the TCRdb copy is restricted to in-frame clones and leaves out a portion. The top ten hold around 1.6% of the sample, which has 120,000 to 150,000 clones, around 90% seen once. In the case of this clone: Its antigen is unidentified.

Germline CDR1 SGHKS, CDR2 YYEKEE (reference sequence). This CDR3 has 14 amino acids. The V end lost 2 bases, the J end lost 4 bases, and 12 bases lay between the germline ends. Specimen: peripheral blood, collected 28 days after the second AZD1222 dose. This sequence joins TRBV5-5 and TRBJ1-1, with D possibly TRBD1 on 5 matching bases. The TCR was taken from an adult who received the AZD1222 COVID-19 vaccine. The DNA of the CDR3 is TGTGCCAGCAGCTTCACTCTCAGGGTCACTGAAGCTTTCTTT. Protein sequence: CASSFTLRVTEAFF.